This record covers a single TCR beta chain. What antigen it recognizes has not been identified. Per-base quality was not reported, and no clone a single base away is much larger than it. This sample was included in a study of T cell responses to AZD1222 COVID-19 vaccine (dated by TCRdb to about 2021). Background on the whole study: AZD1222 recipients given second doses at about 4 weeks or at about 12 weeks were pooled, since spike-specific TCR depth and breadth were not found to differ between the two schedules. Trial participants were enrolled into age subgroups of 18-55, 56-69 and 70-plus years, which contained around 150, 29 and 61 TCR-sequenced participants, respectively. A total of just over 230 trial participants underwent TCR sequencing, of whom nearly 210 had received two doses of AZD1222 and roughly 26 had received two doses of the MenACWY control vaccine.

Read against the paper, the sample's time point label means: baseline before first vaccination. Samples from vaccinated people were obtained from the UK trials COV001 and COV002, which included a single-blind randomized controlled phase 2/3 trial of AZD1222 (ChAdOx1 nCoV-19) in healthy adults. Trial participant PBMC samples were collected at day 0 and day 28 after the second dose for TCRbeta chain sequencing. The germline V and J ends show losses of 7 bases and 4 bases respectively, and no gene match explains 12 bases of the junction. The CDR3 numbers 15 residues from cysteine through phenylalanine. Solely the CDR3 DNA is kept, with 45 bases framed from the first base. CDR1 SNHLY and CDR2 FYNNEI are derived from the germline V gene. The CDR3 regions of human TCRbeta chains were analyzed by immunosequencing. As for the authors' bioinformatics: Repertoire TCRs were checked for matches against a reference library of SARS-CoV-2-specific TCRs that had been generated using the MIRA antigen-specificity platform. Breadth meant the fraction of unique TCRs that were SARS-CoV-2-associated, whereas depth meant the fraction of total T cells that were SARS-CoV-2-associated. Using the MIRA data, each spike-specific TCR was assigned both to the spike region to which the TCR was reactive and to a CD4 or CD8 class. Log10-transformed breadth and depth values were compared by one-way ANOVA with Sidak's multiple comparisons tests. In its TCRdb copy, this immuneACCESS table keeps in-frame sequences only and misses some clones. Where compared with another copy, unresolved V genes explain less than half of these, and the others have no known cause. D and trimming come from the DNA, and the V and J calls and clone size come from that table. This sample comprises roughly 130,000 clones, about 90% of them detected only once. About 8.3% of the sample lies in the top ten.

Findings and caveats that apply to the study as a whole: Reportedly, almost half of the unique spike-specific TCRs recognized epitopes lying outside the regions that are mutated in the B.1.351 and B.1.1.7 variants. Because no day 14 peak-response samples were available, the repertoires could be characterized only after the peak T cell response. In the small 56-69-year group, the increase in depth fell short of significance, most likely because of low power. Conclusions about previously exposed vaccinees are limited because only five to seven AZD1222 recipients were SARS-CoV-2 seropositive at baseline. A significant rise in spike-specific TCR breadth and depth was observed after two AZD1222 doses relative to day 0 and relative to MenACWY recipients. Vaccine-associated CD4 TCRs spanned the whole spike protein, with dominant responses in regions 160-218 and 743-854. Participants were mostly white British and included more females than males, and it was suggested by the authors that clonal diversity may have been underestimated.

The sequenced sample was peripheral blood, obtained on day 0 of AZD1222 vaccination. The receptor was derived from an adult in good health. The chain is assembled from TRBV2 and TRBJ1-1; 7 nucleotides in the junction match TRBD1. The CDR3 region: CASKRRGPGGTEAFF. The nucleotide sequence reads TGTGCCAGCAAGCGGAGAGGCCCAGGGGGCACTGAAGCTTTCTTT.